This paragraph reports one T cell receptor beta chain. Time point reported: patch test 1, 2 weeks after DPC sensitization. As for treatment: therapeutic diphenylcyclopropenone sensitization with weekly scalp DPC. It was from unfractionated whole blood that total RNA was extracted. Via MiXCR, TCRdb re-called the RACE reads, giving one row per CDR3 protein. This sample has 350,000 or so distinct CDR3 sequences; under 8% occur once, and the top ten carry 7.5% to 9%. V was shortened by 6 bases and J by 6 bases, with 14 bases between the two germline ends. The CDR3 runs to 13 residues. Germline V lookup: CDR1 LNHNV, CDR2 YYDKDF (reference sequence). The entry originates in a study of human T cells and chemical hapten exposure. Whole-study context: A patient group, mainly female, showed alopecia areata, totalis or universalis.

The sequence derives from a woman aged 18-29 years with alopecia areata. Some clones in this sample may be carry-over from other donors' samples. The specimen was whole blood, collected in connection with sensitization to the hapten diphenylcyclopropenone (DPC). The chain joins TRBV15 to TRBJ1-2; maybe TRBD1 (5 bases). CDR3 sequence: CATRGWDGDGYTF. CDR3 coding DNA: TGTGCCACCAGAGGGTGGGACGGCGATGGCTACACCTTC.